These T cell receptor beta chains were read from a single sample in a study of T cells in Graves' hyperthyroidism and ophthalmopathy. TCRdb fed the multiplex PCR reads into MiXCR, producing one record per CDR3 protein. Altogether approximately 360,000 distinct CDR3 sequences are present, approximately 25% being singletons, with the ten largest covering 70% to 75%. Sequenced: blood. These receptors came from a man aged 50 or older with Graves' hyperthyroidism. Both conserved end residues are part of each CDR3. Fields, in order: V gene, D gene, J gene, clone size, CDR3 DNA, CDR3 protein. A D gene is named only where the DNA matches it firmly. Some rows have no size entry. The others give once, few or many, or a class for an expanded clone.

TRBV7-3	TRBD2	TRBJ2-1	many	TGTGCCAGCAGCCCGGGACTAGCGGGCTACAATGAGCAGTTCTTC	CASSPGLAGYNEQFF
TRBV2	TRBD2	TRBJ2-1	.	TGTGCCAGCAGACTAGCGGGGCGGGTCCACAATGAGCAGTTCTTC	CASRLAGRVHNEQFF
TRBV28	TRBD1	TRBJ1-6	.	TGTGCCAGCAGTTCGACAGGGGCACATTCACCCCTCCACTTT	CASSSTGAHSPLHF
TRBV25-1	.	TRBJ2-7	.	TGTGCCAGCAGTCCATCCAGGGTGGGTCGGTACGAGCAGTACTTC	CASSPSRVGRYEQYF
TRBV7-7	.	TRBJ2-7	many	TGTGCCAGCAGCCCAGGCTTGGGGGGATCCTACGAGCAGTACTTC	CASSPGLGGSYEQYF
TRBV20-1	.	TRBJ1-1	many	TGCAGTGCTAGGGCAAAGAACAGGGTTACTGAAGCTTTCTTT	CSARAKNRVTEAFF
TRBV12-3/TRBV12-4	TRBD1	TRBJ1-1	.	TGTGCCAGCAGCCCCTTCGGGACAGGGGGTCGAGCTTTCTTT	CASSPFGTGGRAFF
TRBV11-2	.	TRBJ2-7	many	TGTGCCAGCAGCTCGTCCGGGGGAACCTACGAGCAGTACTTC	CASSSSGGTYEQYF
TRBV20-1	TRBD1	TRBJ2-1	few	TGCAGTGCTAGTAGGACAGGGTATTTGGATGAGCAGTTCTTC	CSASRTGYLDEQFF
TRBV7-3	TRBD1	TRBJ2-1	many	TGTGCCAGCAGCGTAGACAGGGACGATGAGCAGTTCTTC	CASSVDRDDEQFF
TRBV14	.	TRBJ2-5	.	TGTGCCAGCAGCCAAGATACATCGGGAGAGACCCAGTACTTC	CASSQDTSGETQYF
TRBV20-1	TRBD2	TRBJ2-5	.	TGCAGTGCTAGAGAACTAGCGGGTCAGCAGCCCCAGTACTTC	CSARELAGQQPQYF
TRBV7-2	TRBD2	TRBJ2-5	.	TGTGCCAGCAGCTCGCGGACTAGCGCCCTCCAAGAGACCCAGTACTTC	CASSSRTSALQETQYF
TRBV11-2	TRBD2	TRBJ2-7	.	TGTGCCAGCAGCTTCTTAGCGGGAGGGCCATACGAGCTGTACTTC	CASSFLAGGPYELYF
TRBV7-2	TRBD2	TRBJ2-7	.	TGTGCCAGCAGCTTAGCGGCGGGAGCCGAGTACGAGCAGTACTTC	CASSLAAGAEYEQYF
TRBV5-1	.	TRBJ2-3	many	TGCGCCAGCAAGGCGGGGAGCACAGATACGCAGTATTTT	CASKAGSTDTQYF
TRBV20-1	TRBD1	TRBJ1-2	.	TGCAGTGCTAGAGAGACAGGGAACTATGGCTACACCTTC	CSARETGNYGYTF
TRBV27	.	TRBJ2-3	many	TGTGCCAGCAGTACGGACAGATCGACGGATACGCAGTATTTT	CASSTDRSTDTQYF
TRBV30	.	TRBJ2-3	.	TGTGCCTGGAGTCGCACAGATACGCAGTATTTT	CAWSRTDTQYF
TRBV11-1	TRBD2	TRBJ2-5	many	TGTGCCAGCAGCAGAGGACTAGCGTCGGAGACCCAGTACTTC	CASSRGLASETQYF
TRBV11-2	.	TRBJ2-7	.	TGTGCCTCGGAAACGCTTGGGGGTAGCACCTACGAGCAGTACTTC	CASETLGGSTYEQYF
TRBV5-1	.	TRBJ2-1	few	TGCGCCAGCAGCTTGGCCGAGACAGGTTGGAATGAGCAGTTCTTC	CASSLAETGWNEQFF
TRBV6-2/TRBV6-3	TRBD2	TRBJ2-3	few	TGTGCCAGCAGTTTAGTAGCGGGGCGGGGGGTGCAGTATTTT	CASSLVAGRGVQYF
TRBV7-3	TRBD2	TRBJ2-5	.	TGTGCCAGCAGCTTAACGTTTACTAGCGGGAACTTGGCCCAGTACTTC	CASSLTFTSGNLAQYF
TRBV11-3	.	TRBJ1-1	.	TGCGCCAGCAGCTTTTGGCAGGAAAACACTGAAGCTTTCTTT	CASSFWQENTEAFF
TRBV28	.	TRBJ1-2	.	TGTGCCACCTCCACCGACTATGGCTACACCTTC	CATSTDYGYTF
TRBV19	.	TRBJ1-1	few	TGTGCCAGTAGTACAGACATGGACACTGAAGCTTTCTTT	CASSTDMDTEAFF
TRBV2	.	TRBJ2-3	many	TGTGCCAGCAGCCGCCGCACAGATACGCAGTATTTT	CASSRRTDTQYF
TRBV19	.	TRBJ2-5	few	TGTGCCAGTAGTATAGAAGGCCGAGTTGAGACCCAGTACTTC	CASSIEGRVETQYF
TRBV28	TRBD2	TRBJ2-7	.	TGTGCCAGCTCACCCCCCGGGACTAGTTACAATGAGCAGTACTTC	CASSPPGTSYNEQYF
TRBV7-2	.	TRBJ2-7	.	TGTGCCAGCAGCCCTATATTGAGAGGCGAGCAGTACTTC	CASSPILRGEQYF
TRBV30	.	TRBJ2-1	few	TGTGCCTGGAGTTTCGGTCAGCGGGATGAGCAGTTCTTC	CAWSFGQRDEQFF
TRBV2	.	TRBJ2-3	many	TGTGCCAGCAGGGCTGTGCGTAGTGCCACAGATACGCAGTATTTT	CASRAVRSATDTQYF
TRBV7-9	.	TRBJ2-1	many	TGTGCCAGCAGCTTGGGGGACGTCGGGTTAGCCTACAATGAGCAGTTCTTC	CASSLGDVGLAYNEQFF
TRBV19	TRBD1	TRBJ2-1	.	TGTGCCAGTGGACAGGGGATGGCTAGCTACTACAATGAGCAGTTCTTC	CASGQGMASYYNEQFF
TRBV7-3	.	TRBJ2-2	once	TGTGCCAGCAGCCCCCGGACGGAGTACACCGGGGAGCTGTTTTTT	CASSPRTEYTGELFF
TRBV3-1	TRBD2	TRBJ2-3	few	TGTGCCAGCAGCCAATCGACTCTAGCGGTCACAGATACGCAGTATTTT	CASSQSTLAVTDTQYF
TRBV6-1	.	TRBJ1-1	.	TGTGCCAGCAGCACACTGGGGAACACTGAAGCTTTCTTT	CASSTLGNTEAFF
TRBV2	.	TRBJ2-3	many	TGTGCCAGCAATGCTGAAGGCACAGATACGCAGTATTTT	CASNAEGTDTQYF
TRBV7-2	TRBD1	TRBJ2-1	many	TGTGCCAGCAGCTGCCCCCGGGACAGGGAAGTTGATGAGCAGTTCTTC	CASSCPRDREVDEQFF
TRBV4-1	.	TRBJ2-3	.	TGCGCCAGCAGCCAAGAGGGGTTGAATACGCAGTATTTT	CASSQEGLNTQYF
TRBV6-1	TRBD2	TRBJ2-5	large	TGTGCCAGCAGTGAACTGGCTAGCGGGAGGGCCACAGGGAGAGAGACCCAGTACTTC	CASSELASGRATGRETQYF
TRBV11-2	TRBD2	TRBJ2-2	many	TGTGCCAGCAGCTTAGTCGGCGGGAGGGCCTTCGGGGAGCTGTTTTTT	CASSLVGGRAFGELFF
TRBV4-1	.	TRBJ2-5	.	TGCGCCAGCAGCCAACTCGGGGGAGAAATGGTAGGAGAGACCCAGTACTTC	CASSQLGGEMVGETQYF
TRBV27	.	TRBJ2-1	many	TGTGCCAGCAGTGACCTCTTAGAAGAAGAGCAGTTCTTC	CASSDLLEEEQFF
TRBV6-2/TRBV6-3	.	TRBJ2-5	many	TGTGCCAGCAGTTACTCGAACACGGGAGAGACCCAGTACTTC	CASSYSNTGETQYF
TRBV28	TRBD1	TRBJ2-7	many	TGTGCCAGCAGCTCCTGGGGACAGGGTAGTTACGAGCAGTACTTC	CASSSWGQGSYEQYF
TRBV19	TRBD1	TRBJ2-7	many	TGTGCCAGTAGTAGCCTTACCGGGACAGGTATTGGGGGGCAGTACTTC	CASSSLTGTGIGGQYF
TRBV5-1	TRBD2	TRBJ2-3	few	TGCGCCAGCAGCTTGTTAGCGGGAGCGGTAGATACGCAGTATTTT	CASSLLAGAVDTQYF
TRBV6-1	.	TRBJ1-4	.	TGTGCCAGCAGTGAACTTGGGTCTGGGGTCCGGAATGAAAAACTGTTTTTT	CASSELGSGVRNEKLFF
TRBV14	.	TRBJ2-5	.	TGTGCCAGCAGTCACCAAGGGGGAGGAGAGACCCAGTACTTC	CASSHQGGGETQYF
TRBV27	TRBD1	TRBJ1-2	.	TGTGCCAGCAGTCGGACAGGGCTCATCGGCTATGGCTACACCTTC	CASSRTGLIGYGYTF
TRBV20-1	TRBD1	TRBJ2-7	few	TGCAGTGCTAGAGATCAGTGGCGCGGGACAGGGGTCGAGCAGTACTTC	CSARDQWRGTGVEQYF
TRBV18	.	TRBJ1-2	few	TGTGCCAGCTCACCACCGAGTGGGGGCTATGGCTACACCTTC	CASSPPSGGYGYTF
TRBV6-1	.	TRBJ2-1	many	TGTGCCAGCAGTGAAGAAGGACAGCCGTACAATGAGCAGTTCTTC	CASSEEGQPYNEQFF
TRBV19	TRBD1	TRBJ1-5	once	TGTGCCAGTGGGACAGGGGGCAGTCAGCCCCAGCATTTT	CASGTGGSQPQHF
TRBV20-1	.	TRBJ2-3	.	TGCAGTGCTAGAGTTTTAGGACGCACAGATACGCAGTATTTT	CSARVLGRTDTQYF
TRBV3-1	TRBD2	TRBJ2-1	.	TGTGCCAGCAGCCAATATTTGGCGGGAGTTAGGCATGAGCAGTTCTTC	CASSQYLAGVRHEQFF
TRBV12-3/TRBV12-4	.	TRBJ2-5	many	TGTGCCAGCAGTCGGGACCTACAAGAGACCCAGTACTTC	CASSRDLQETQYF